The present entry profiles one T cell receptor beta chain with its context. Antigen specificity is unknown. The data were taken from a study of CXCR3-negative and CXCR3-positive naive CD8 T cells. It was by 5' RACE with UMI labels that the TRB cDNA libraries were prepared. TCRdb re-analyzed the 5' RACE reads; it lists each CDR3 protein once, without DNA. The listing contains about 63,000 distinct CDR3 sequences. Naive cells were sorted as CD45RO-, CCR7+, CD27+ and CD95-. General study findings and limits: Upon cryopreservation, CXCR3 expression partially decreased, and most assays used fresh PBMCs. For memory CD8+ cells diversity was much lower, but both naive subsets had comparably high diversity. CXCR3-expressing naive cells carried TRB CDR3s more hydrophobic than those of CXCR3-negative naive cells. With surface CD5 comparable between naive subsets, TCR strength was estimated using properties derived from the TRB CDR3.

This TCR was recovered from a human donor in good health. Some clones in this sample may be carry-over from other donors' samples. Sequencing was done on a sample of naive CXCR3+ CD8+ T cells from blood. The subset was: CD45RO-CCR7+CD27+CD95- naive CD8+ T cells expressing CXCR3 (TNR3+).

This CDR3 is CASSKQGGTEAFF. This rearrangement joins TRBV6-5 to TRBJ1-1; no DNA is available, so the TRBD1 call from TCRdb remains unchecked. Germline values: CDR1 MNHEY, CDR2 SVGAGI. This CDR3 has 13 amino acids.